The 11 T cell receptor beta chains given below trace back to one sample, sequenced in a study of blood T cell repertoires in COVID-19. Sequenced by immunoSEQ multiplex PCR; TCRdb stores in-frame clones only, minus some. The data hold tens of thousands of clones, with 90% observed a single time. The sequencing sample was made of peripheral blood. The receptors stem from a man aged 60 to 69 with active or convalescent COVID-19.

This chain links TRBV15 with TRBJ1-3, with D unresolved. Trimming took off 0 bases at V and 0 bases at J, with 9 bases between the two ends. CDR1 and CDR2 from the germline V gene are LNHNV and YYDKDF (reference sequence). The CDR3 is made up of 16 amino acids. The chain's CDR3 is CATSREVTGSGNTIYF. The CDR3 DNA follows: TGTGCCACCAGCAGAGAAGTAACCGGCTCTGGAAACACCATATATTTT. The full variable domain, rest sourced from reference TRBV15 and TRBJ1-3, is DAMVIQNPRYQVTQFGKPVTLSCSQTLNHNVMYWYQQKSSQAPKLLFHYYDKDFNNEADTPDNFQSRRPNTSFCFLDIRSPGLGDTAMYLCATSREVTGSGNTIYFGEGSWLTVV.

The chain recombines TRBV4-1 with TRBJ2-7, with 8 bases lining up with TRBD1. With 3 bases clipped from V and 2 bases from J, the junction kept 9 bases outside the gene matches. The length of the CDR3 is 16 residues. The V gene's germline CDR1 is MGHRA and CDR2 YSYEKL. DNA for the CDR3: TGCGCCAGCAGCCAGACCTGGCCAGGGGGCACCTACGAGCAGTACTTC. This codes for CASSQTWPGGTYEQYF.

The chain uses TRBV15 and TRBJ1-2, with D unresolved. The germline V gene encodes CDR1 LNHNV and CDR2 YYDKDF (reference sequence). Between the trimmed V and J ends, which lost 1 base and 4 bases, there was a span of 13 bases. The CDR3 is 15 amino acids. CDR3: CATSRARTGFYGYTF. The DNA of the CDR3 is TGTGCCACCAGCAGAGCAAGGACGGGGTTCTATGGCTACACCTTC.

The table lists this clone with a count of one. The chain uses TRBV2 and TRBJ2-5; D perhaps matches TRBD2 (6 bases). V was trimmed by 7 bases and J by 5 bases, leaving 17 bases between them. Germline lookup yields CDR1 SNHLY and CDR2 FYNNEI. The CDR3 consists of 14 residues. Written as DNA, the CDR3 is TGTGCCAGCATCGGAGGGGAGGCCCGGGAGACCCAGTACTTC. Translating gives CASIGGEARETQYF.

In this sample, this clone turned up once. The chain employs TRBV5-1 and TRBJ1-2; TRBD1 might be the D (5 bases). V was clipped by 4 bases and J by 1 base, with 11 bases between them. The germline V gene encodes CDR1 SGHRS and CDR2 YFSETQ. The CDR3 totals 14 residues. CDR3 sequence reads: CASSTQGGNYGYTF. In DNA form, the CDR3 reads TGCGCCAGCAGCACCCAGGGTGGTAACTATGGCTACACCTTC.

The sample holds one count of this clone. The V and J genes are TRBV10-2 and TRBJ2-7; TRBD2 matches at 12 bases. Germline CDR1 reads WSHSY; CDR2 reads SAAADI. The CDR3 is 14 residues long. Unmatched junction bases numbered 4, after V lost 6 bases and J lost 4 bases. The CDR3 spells CASSGTSGLYEQYF. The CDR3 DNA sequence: TGCGCCAGCAGCGGGACTAGCGGGTTATACGAGCAGTACTTC.

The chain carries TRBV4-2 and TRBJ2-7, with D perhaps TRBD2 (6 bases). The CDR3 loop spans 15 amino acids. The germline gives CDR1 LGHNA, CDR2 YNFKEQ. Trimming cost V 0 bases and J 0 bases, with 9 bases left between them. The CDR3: CASSQDGGSSYEQYF. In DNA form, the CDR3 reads TGTGCCAGCAGCCAAGATGGGGGGAGCTCCTACGAGCAGTACTTC.

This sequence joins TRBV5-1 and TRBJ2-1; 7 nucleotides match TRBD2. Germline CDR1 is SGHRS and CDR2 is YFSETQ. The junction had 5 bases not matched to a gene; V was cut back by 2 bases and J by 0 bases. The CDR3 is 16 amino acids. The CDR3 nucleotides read TGCGCCAGCAGCTTTCGTGGCGGGAGCTCCTACAATGAGCAGTTCTTC. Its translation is CASSFRGGSSYNEQFF.

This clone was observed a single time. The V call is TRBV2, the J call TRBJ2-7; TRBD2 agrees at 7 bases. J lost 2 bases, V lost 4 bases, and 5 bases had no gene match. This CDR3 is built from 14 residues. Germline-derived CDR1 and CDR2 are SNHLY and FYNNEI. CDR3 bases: TGTGCCAGCAGTGGGGGGGACTATCCCTACGAGCAGTACTTC. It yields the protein CASSGGDYPYEQYF.

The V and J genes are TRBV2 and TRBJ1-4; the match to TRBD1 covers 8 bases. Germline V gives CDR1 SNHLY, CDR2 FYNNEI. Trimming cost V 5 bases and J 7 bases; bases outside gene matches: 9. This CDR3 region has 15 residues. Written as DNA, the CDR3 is TGTGCCAGCAGTATTACCAGGGGGCTTGGTGAAAAACTGTTTTTT. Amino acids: CASSITRGLGEKLFF.

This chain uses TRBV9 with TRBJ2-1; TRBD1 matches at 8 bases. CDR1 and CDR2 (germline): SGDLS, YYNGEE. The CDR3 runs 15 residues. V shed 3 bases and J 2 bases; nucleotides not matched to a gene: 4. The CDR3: CASSAGQGPYNEQFF. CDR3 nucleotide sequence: TGTGCCAGCAGCGCTGGACAGGGCCCCTACAATGAGCAGTTCTTC.